Shown below are 2 T cell receptor beta chains from a single sample sequenced in a study of T cell responses to AZD1222 COVID-19 vaccine. The data were produced by immunoSEQ multiplex PCR, yet TCRdb's version contains in-frame clones alone and is incomplete. The table shows about 160,000 clones, with about 93% occurring only once. The source material was peripheral blood, sampled on day 0 of AZD1222 vaccination. These receptors all stem from an adult in good health.

CDR3 sequence reads: CASSLIYSNQPQHF. CDR3 DNA sequence: TGTGCCAGCAGCTTGATTTATAGCAATCAGCCCCAGCATTTT. The V and J genes are TRBV7-2 and TRBJ1-5; D is uncertain. Germline loops: CDR1 SGHTA, CDR2 FQGNSA. The CDR3 covers 14 residues. V was pared by 3 bases and J by 0 bases, with 6 bases between.

The genes are TRBV19 and TRBJ1-1; 9 bases are shared with TRBD1. V shed 7 bases, J shed 6 bases, and the junction held 15 bases outside the gene matches. The germline V gene encodes CDR1 LNHDA and CDR2 SQIVND (reference sequence). This CDR3 is 16 amino acids long. DNA of the CDR3: TGTGCCAGTACCAAACCCAAAGGGACAGGGATATCTGAAGCTTTCTTT. This sequence encodes CASTKPKGTGISEAFF.